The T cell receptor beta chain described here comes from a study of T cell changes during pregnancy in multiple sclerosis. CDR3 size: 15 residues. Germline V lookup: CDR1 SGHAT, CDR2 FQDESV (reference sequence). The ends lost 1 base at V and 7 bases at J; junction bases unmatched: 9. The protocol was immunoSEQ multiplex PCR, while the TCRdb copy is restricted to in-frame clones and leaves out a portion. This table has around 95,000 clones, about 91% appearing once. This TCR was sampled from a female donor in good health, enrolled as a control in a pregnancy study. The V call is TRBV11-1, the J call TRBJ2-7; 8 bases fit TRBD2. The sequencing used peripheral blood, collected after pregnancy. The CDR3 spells CASSLDTAGVWEQYF. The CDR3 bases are TGTGCCAGCAGCTTAGATACAGCGGGAGTATGGGAGCAGTACTTC.